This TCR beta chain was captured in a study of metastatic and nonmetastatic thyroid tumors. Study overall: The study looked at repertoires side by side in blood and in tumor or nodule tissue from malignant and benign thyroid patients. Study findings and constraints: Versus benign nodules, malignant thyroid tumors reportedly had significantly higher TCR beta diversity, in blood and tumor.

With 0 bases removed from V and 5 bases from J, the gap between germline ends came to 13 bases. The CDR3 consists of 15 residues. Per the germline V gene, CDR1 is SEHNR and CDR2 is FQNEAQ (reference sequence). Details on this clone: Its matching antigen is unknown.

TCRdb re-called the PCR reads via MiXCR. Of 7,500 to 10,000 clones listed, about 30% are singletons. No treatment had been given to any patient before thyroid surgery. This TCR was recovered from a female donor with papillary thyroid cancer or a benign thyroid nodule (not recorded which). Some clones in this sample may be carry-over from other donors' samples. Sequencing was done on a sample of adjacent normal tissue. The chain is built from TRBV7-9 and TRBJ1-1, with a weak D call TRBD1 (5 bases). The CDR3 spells CASSLAEGLKTEAFF. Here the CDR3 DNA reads TGTGCCAGCAGCTTAGCGGAGGGGCTAAAAACTGAAGCTTTCTTT.